A single sample is the source of the 20 T cell receptor beta chains below, sequenced in a study of blood T cell repertoires in COVID-19. Using immunoSEQ multiplex PCR, the repertoire was profiled, and TCRdb retains in-frame clones only, with some absent. The data show approximately 280,000 clones, roughly 88% seen once. Material for sequencing was peripheral blood. All receptors derive from an older woman with acute or convalescent COVID-19.

The rearrangement links TRBV15 to TRBJ1-2; weak D call: TRBD1 (5 bases). V was clipped by 4 bases and J by 3 bases, with 12 bases between them. The length of the CDR3 is 14 residues. CDR1 is LNHNV and CDR2 is YYDKDF in the germline V gene (reference sequence). CDR3 nucleotide sequence: TGTGCCACCAGCAAATCAACAGGACACTATGGCTACACCTTC. Encoded protein: CATSKSTGHYGYTF. Supplemented by reference TRBV15 and TRBJ1-2, the full variable domain reads DAMVIQNPRYQVTQFGKPVTLSCSQTLNHNVMYWYQQKSSQAPKLLFHYYDKDFNNEADTPDNFQSRRPNTSFCFLDIRSPGLGDTAMYLCATSKSTGHYGYTFGSGTRLTVV.

The chain has TRBV10-3 and TRBJ2-1; TRBD1 might be the D (6 bases). V lost 6 bases and J lost 6, with 12 bases in between. The CDR3 loop spans 13 amino acids. Germline-derived CDR1 and CDR2 are ENHRY and SYGVKD. The CDR3 DNA is TGTGCCATCAGCGCAGGGGAAGGCAATGAGCAGTTCTTC. Translating it yields CAISAGEGNEQFF.

This clone was seen a handful of times. The genes are TRBV27 and TRBJ2-7; D might be TRBD1 (6 bases). Trimming removed 4 bases from V and 7 bases from J, with 20 bases in between. Germline V gives CDR1 MNHEY, CDR2 SMNVEV (reference sequence). The CDR3 is made up of 15 amino acids. Here the CDR3 reads CASSSSKRQVDEQYF. The CDR3 nucleotides are TGTGCCAGCAGTTCCAGTAAGAGACAGGTGGATGAGCAGTACTTC.

The chain has TRBV6-5 and TRBJ2-7; TRBD1 aligns across 9 bases. With 6 bases clipped from V and 2 bases from J, the junction kept 2 bases outside the gene matches. The CDR3 spans 13 residues. In germline, CDR1 is MNHEY, CDR2 SVGAGI. This CDR3 reads CASRGQGPYEQYF. DNA of the CDR3: TGTGCCAGCAGGGGACAGGGCCCCTACGAGCAGTACTTC.

V is TRBV3-1 (or the pseudogene TRBV3-2) and J is TRBJ1-5, with 9 bases identical to TRBD1. The trim removed 4 bases at V and 2 bases at J, leaving 0 bases unmatched. This CDR3 spans 14 amino acids. Germline CDR1 and CDR2: LGHDT and YNNKEL (reference sequence). In nucleotides, the CDR3 is TGTGCCAGCAGCCGGACAGGGGGCAATCAGCCCCAGCATTTT. Translated, it gives CASSRTGGNQPQHF.

V is TRBV28 and J is TRBJ1-1; weak D call: TRBD1 (5 bases). V gave up 5 bases and J gave up 10 bases, with 14 bases separating them. The CDR3 is 12 amino acids. Germline V gives CDR1 MDHEN, CDR2 SYDVKM. The DNA of the CDR3 is TGTGCCAGCAGTCCTCGAAGGGGAGGAGCTTTCTTT. It encodes CASSPRRGGAFF.

The V and J genes are TRBV7-9 and TRBJ2-7, with 8 bases aligning to TRBD2. The ends lost 5 bases at V and 7 bases at J; junction bases unmatched: 16. The CDR3 totals 16 residues. Germline assignment: CDR1 SEHNR and CDR2 FQNEAQ (reference sequence). DNA for the CDR3: TGTGCCAGCAGCCCCTCGGGGGGGTCATCCGGCCGGGAGCAGTACTTC. Protein sequence: CASSPSGGSSGREQYF.

The chain employs TRBV19 and TRBJ1-2; maybe TRBD1 (5 bases). The V end was cut by 3 bases, the J end by 6 bases, with 20 bases between. The CDR3 is 16 residues long. The germline CDR1 and CDR2 sequences are LNHDA and SQIVND (reference sequence). CDR3: CASSITVAGVIDGYTF. The CDR3 nucleotides are TGTGCCAGTAGTATCACGGTCGCGGGGGTGATTGATGGCTACACCTTC. Combining the CDR3 with reference TRBV19 and TRBJ1-2 gives the whole variable domain DGGITQSPKYLFRKEGQNVTLSCEQNLNHDAMYWYRQDPGQGLRLIYYSQIVNDFQKGDIAEGYSVSREKKESFPLTVTSAQKNPTAFYLCASSITVAGVIDGYTFGSGTRLTVV.

The V and J genes are TRBV19 and TRBJ1-5; TRBD1 matches 7 bases. The germline V gene encodes CDR1 LNHDA and CDR2 SQIVND (reference sequence). V lost 4 bases, J lost 1 base, and 4 bases stayed unmatched. The length of the CDR3 is 15 residues. In nucleotides, the CDR3 is TGTGCCAGTAGTAGCAGACAGGGCAGCAATCAGCCCCAGCATTTT. It is translated as CASSSRQGSNQPQHF.

V gene TRBV3-1 (or the pseudogene TRBV3-2) combines with J gene TRBJ1-2, with a possible D match to TRBD1 (6 bases). The germline CDR1 and CDR2 sequences are LGHDT and YNNKEL (reference sequence). With 1 base removed from V and 6 bases from J, the gap between germline ends came to 9 bases. The CDR3 extends over 13 amino acids. The CDR3 DNA reads TGTGCCAGCAGCCAAGGTAACAGGGATGGCTACACCTTC. Protein: CASSQGNRDGYTF.

V usage is TRBV5-6 and J usage is TRBJ2-2; perhaps TRBD2 as D (6 bases). V gave up 7 bases and J gave up 4 bases, with 14 bases separating them. Germline V gene data show CDR1 as SGHDT and CDR2 as YYEEEE. CDR3 length equals 14 residues. CDR3 nucleotides: TGTGCCAGCTTCCTCCGGGGGAGCACCGGGGAGCTGTTTTTT. Translated: CASFLRGSTGELFF.

V gene TRBV30 combines with J gene TRBJ1-1; 7 nucleotides match TRBD1. The CDR3 is 11 residues long. Germline trimming cut 0 bases from V and 9 bases from J; bases unmatched to any gene: 1. Germline loops: CDR1 GTSNPN, CDR2 SVGIG (reference sequence). CDR3 nucleotide sequence: TGTGCCTGGAGTGTACAGGGGCAAGCTTTCTTT. Its translation is CAWSVQGQAFF.

The V call is TRBV3-1 (or the pseudogene TRBV3-2), the J call TRBJ1-1; 8 bases line up with TRBD1. This CDR3 is 13 amino acids long. Trimming removed 4 bases from V and 8 bases from J; junction bases left unmatched: 6. The germline CDR1 and CDR2 sequences are LGHDT and YNNKEL (reference sequence). The CDR3 protein is CASSPDRVREAFF. DNA of the CDR3: TGTGCCAGCAGCCCGGACAGGGTACGAGAAGCTTTCTTT.

The chain uses TRBV19 and TRBJ1-2, with D possibly TRBD1 on 5 matching bases. V dropped 7 bases and J dropped 6 bases, with 12 bases sitting between them. CDR1 LNHDA and CDR2 SQIVND come from the germline V gene (reference sequence). The CDR3 has 12 residues. The CDR3 reads CASTQGTHGYTF. DNA for the CDR3: TGTGCCAGTACCCAGGGTACTCATGGCTACACCTTC.

The V gene is TRBV7-2, the J gene TRBJ2-7; 8 bases are a match to TRBD1. Germline-derived CDR1 and CDR2 are SGHTA and FQGNSA. The CDR3 runs to 14 residues. V shed 3 bases, J shed 2 bases, and the junction held 3 bases outside the gene matches. As DNA, the CDR3 is TGTGCCAGCAGCTTGGGACAGGTGACCTACGAGCAGTACTTC. The encoded protein is CASSLGQVTYEQYF.

The gene calls are TRBV6-5 and TRBJ2-7; 7 positions match TRBD1. Trimming took 6 bases from V and 1 from J; bases not matched to a gene: 6. CDR3 length: 14 residues. Germline CDR1 is MNHEY and CDR2 is SVGAGI. Here the CDR3 DNA reads TGTGCCAGCAGGTCAGGGGGTAGTTCCTACGAGCAGTACTTC. Translated, it gives CASRSGGSSYEQYF.

The V gene is TRBV3-1 (or the pseudogene TRBV3-2), the J gene TRBJ1-1, with unresolved D. Germline assignment: CDR1 LGHDT and CDR2 YNNKEL (reference sequence). The CDR3 consists of 13 residues. The V end lost 2 bases, the J end lost 13 bases, and 17 bases lay between the germline ends. For the CDR3, the DNA is TGTGCCAGCAGCCAAATTTCAGCCGGGATCCATTTCTTT. This gives the protein CASSQISAGIHFF.

This clone was counted many times. The sample carries other DNA sequences with the same CDR3. The chain has TRBV19 and TRBJ2-1; 11 bases align to TRBD1. This CDR3 contains 15 residues. V gave up 4 bases and J gave up 9 bases; unmatched junction bases: 8. Germline CDR1 and CDR2: LNHDA and SQIVND (reference sequence). CDR3 nucleotide sequence: TGTGCCAGTAGTACCGGGACAGGGGGGTGGGGTGAGCAGTTCTTC. Amino acid sequence: CASSTGTGGWGEQFF.

This rearrangement joins TRBV27 to TRBJ2-1; 7 nucleotides match TRBD1. V shed 2 bases, J shed 5 bases, and the junction held 3 bases outside the gene matches. The CDR3 extends over 14 amino acids. Germline V gene lookup returns CDR1 MNHEY and CDR2 SMNVEV (reference sequence). In DNA, the CDR3 is TGTGCCAGCAGTTTAATGACAGGGAACAATGAGCAGTTCTTC. Translation gives CASSLMTGNNEQFF.

The count of this clone is one. The chain's CDR3 is CASSQDLWRGLNGYTF. DNA of the CDR3: TGTGCCAGCAGCCAAGATCTGTGGAGGGGATTAAATGGCTACACCTTC. The chain carries TRBV3-1 (or the pseudogene TRBV3-2) and TRBJ1-2, with D perhaps TRBD1 (5 bases). CDR3 length equals 16 residues. CDR1 is LGHDT and CDR2 is YNNKEL in the germline V gene (reference sequence). V lost 0 bases to trimming and J lost 6 bases, with 17 bases between them.